The 27 T cell receptor beta chains presented below share a single source sample, sequenced in a study of regulatory T cells in long-lasting Graves disease. Sample time point: newly diagnosed GD, antithyroid drugs for less than 3 months. With RNA extracted from PBMCs as input, the TCR library was made. Construction of the TCR beta libraries employed iRepertoire HTBI primers in conjunction with Arm-PCR of CDR3 regions. TCRdb itself ran the multiplex PCR reads through MiXCR, one entry per CDR3 protein. The repertoire holds 400,000 to 500,000 distinct CDR3 sequences, with 12% to 15% as singletons. The same sample was also studied in work on T cells in Graves' hyperthyroidism and ophthalmopathy.

The starting material was peripheral blood mononuclear cells (PBMCs), obtained at new diagnosis, from a patient treated with antithyroid drugs. The receptors stem from a woman in her forties or fifties with Graves disease.

Only a few counts were recorded for this clonotype. The chain recombines TRBV27 with TRBJ1-1, with a possible D match to TRBD1 (5 bases). With 1 base removed from V and 4 bases from J, the gap between germline ends came to 10 bases. The germline V gene encodes CDR1 MNHEY and CDR2 SMNVEV (reference sequence). The CDR3 is made up of 14 amino acids. CDR3: CASSLLGGVTEAFF. CDR3 nucleotide sequence: TGTGCCAGCAGTTTATTGGGGGGTGTCACTGAAGCTTTCTTT.

In this sample, this clonotype turned up many times. This CDR3 reads CASSQWGVFEAFF. CDR3 in DNA: TGTGCCAGCAGCCAATGGGGGGTCTTTGAAGCTTTCTTT. This chain uses TRBV16 with TRBJ1-1; D possibly corresponds to TRBD1 (5 bases). Per germline, CDR1 KGHSY and CDR2 FQNENV. The CDR3 has 13 amino acids. Deletions cut 1 base from V and 7 bases from J, with 10 bases between. Together with reference TRBV16 and TRBJ1-1, the CDR3 gives the full variable domain: GEEVAQTPKHLVRGEGQKAKLYCAPIKGHSYVFWYQQVLKNEFKFLISFQNENVFDETGMPKERFSAKCLPNSPCSLEIQATKLEDSAVYFCASSQWGVFEAFFGQGTRLTVV.

This clonotype was detected a few times. V is TRBV5-1 and J is TRBJ2-5; D not resolved. CDR1 is SGHRS and CDR2 is YFSETQ in the germline V gene. There are 15 residues in the CDR3. Trimming shortened V by 0 bases and J by 4 bases, and 13 bases separated the two germline ends. For the CDR3, the DNA is TGCGCCAGCAGCTTGGCTACTGAATTAAGAGAGACCCAGTACTTC. Translating it yields CASSLATELRETQYF.

This clonotype was observed a few times. The J gene is TRBJ2-2, the V gene TRBV19; unclear D gene. The germline gives CDR1 LNHDA, CDR2 SQIVND (reference sequence). The ends were cut back, 3 bases at V and 6 bases at J, with 8 bases in the middle. The CDR3 loop spans 13 amino acids. CDR3 coding DNA: TGTGCCAGTAGTATCGTTCGGGCCGGGGAGCTGTTTTTT. This sequence encodes CASSIVRAGELFF.

Worth noting for this clonotype: A much larger clone differs by one base, so this may be a read error. The chain is built from TRBV6-5 and TRBJ1-1; D gene ambiguous. Germline V CDR1 and CDR2: MNHEY, SVGAGI. There are 14 residues in the CDR3. Here the CDR3 DNA reads TGTGTCAGCAGTTACTCCGCCGGCGCCACTGAAGCTTTCTTT. Protein: CVSSYSAGATEAFF.

The chain joins TRBV5-1 to TRBJ1-3, with D possibly matching TRBD1 (5 bases). Germline V gives CDR1 SGHRS, CDR2 YFSETQ. V lost 0 bases and J 1 base, leaving 14 bases between the germline ends. The CDR3 is 17 amino acids. The CDR3 is CASSLDGGVGSGNTIYF. DNA of the CDR3: TGCGCCAGCAGCTTGGATGGAGGGGTCGGTTCTGGAAACACCATATATTTT.

This clonotype was seen a few times. The chain has TRBV18 and TRBJ1-2; D ambiguous. CDR1 is KGHSH, CDR2 LQKENI, per germline. This CDR3 contains 15 residues. V gave up 0 bases and J gave up 2 bases, with 10 bases separating them. CDR3 region: CASSPPGPRNYGYTF. DNA for the CDR3: TGTGCCAGCTCACCACCCGGCCCCCGCAACTATGGCTACACCTTC. Looking up the rest from reference TRBV18 and TRBJ1-2 gives the full variable domain: NAGVMQNPRHLVRRRGQEARLRCSPMKGHSHVYWYRQLPEEGLKFMVYLQKENIIDESGMPKERFSAEFPKEGPSILRIQQVVRGDSAAYFCASSPPGPRNYGYTFGSGTRLTVV.

This clonotype was found a few times. The rearrangement uses TRBV7-3 and TRBJ2-5, with 8 bases fitting TRBD2. In germline, CDR1 is SGHTA, CDR2 FQGTGA. This CDR3 is 15 amino acids long. J lost 4 bases, V lost 1 base, and 5 bases had no gene match. The CDR3 is CASSLNPGGRETQYF. CDR3 sequence (DNA): TGTGCCAGCAGCTTAAATCCGGGAGGGAGAGAGACCCAGTACTTC.

This clonotype was recorded at least ten times. The rearrangement links TRBV28 to TRBJ1-3; possibly TRBD1 for D (6 bases). V was pared by 2 bases and J by 2 bases, with 7 bases between. This CDR3 has 14 amino acids. Germline V gives CDR1 MDHEN, CDR2 SYDVKM. The CDR3 coding sequence is TGTGCCAGCAGTTTAGGACAGCCTGGAAACACCATATATTTT. Translated, it gives CASSLGQPGNTIYF.

This clonotype was seen a handful of times. The chain is built from TRBV18 and TRBJ2-1; weak D call: TRBD2 (5 bases). This CDR3 comprises 15 residues. V was shortened by 0 bases and J by 2 bases, with 8 bases between the two germline ends. CDR1 KGHSH and CDR2 LQKENI come from the germline V gene. This chain's CDR3 is CASSPPSSTYNEQFF. The CDR3 coding sequence is TGTGCCAGCTCACCACCGTCTAGCACCTACAATGAGCAGTTCTTC.

There are a few counts of this clonotype. CDR3 nucleotide sequence: TGTGCCAGCAGTTACCGGCTACACATCTACGAGCAGTACTTC. The encoded protein is CASSYRLHIYEQYF. The chain links TRBV6-7 to TRBJ2-7; D gene uncertain. TRBV6-7 is an open reading frame whose function is uncertain. The CDR3 runs 14 residues. The ends were cut back, 2 bases at V and 3 bases at J, with 11 bases in the middle.

This clonotype was counted ten times or more. The chain links TRBV2 to TRBJ2-1; possibly TRBD2 for D (6 bases). The V end lost 7 bases, the J end lost 9 bases, and 16 bases lay between the germline ends. Germline assignment: CDR1 SNHLY and CDR2 FYNNEI. The CDR3 runs 13 residues. Here the CDR3 DNA reads TGTGCCAGCACCCAGACTAGTGCGGCTGAGCAGTTCTTC. Protein sequence: CASTQTSAAEQFF.

This clonotype was recorded many times. This chain links TRBV28 with TRBJ2-3; the D is unclear. Trimming stripped 5 bases from V and 9 bases from J, with 24 bases between. The CDR3 covers 16 residues. CDR1 is MDHEN, CDR2 SYDVKM, per germline. CDR3 coding DNA: TGTGCCAGCAGTCCCCCCGAAGGGTCCCCTGCCCGAACGCAGTATTTT. It specifies CASSPPEGSPARTQYF.

This clonotype has only a few counts. The V gene is TRBV19, the J gene TRBJ2-1; D is perhaps TRBD1 (5 bases). The CDR3 totals 14 residues. CDR1 is LNHDA, CDR2 SQIVND, per germline (reference sequence). The ends were cut back, 1 base at V and 7 bases at J, with 11 bases in the middle. The CDR3 here is CASSIGWTHNEQFF. As DNA, the CDR3 is TGTGCCAGTAGTATAGGTTGGACACATAATGAGCAGTTCTTC.

The chain links TRBV6-2 or TRBV6-3 to TRBJ2-6; no reliable D call. V lost 5 bases and J lost 0, with 8 bases in between. The CDR3 has 15 residues. The V gene's germline CDR1 is MNHEY and CDR2 SVGEGT. The CDR3 region is CASSTQSSGANVLTF. Written as DNA, the CDR3 is TGTGCCAGCAGTACCCAAAGCTCTGGGGCCAACGTCCTGACTTTC.

This clonotype has just a few counts. This chain joins TRBV10-3 and TRBJ1-1; D might be TRBD1 (5 bases). CDR3 length: 15 amino acids. The germline V and J ends were trimmed by 4 bases and 7 bases, with 19 bases remaining between them. CDR1 ENHRY and CDR2 SYGVKD come from the germline V gene. DNA of the CDR3: TGTGCCATCAGTGTCCCCGGGGGATCGGGGGATGAAGCTTTCTTT. Translating it yields CAISVPGGSGDEAFF.

The chain recombines TRBV29-1 with TRBJ2-5; TRBD1 matches 7 bases. Losses at the gene ends were 6 bases for V and 4 bases for J; bases not matched to a gene: 5. Germline loops: CDR1 SQVTM, CDR2 ANQGSEA. The CDR3 totals 12 residues. This chain's CDR3 is CSVRTGVETQYF. DNA of the CDR3: TGCAGCGTGAGAACAGGGGTAGAGACCCAGTACTTC.

The rearrangement uses TRBV5-1 and TRBJ1-5; D perhaps matches TRBD1 (5 bases). CDR3 length: 16 residues. Trimming removed 0 bases from V and 3 bases from J, with 13 bases in between. CDR1 and CDR2 from the germline V gene are SGHRS and YFSETQ. The CDR3: CASSLDRGSNNQPQHF. In DNA, the CDR3 is TGCGCCAGCAGCTTGGATAGGGGAAGCAACAATCAGCCCCAGCATTTT. Full variable domain (outside the CDR3, taken from reference TRBV5-1 and TRBJ1-5): KAGVTQTPRYLIKTRGQQVTLSCSPISGHRSVSWYQQTPGQGLQFLFEYFSETQRNKGNFPGRFSGRQFSNSRSEMNVSTLELGDSALYLCASSLDRGSNNQPQHFGDGTRLSIL.

This clonotype was counted many times. The chain joins TRBV28 to TRBJ2-3; no clear D. Trimming took off 3 bases at V and 4 bases at J, with 8 bases between the two ends. Germline CDR1 MDHEN, CDR2 SYDVKM. CDR3 length equals 13 residues. CDR3 in amino acids: CASSFGSSDTQYF. CDR3 nucleotides: TGTGCCAGCAGTTTTGGGTCATCAGATACGCAGTATTTT.

The chain is built from TRBV11-2 and TRBJ2-1, with 13 bases identical to TRBD2. Germline CDR1 and CDR2: SGHAT and FQNNGV. V lost 5 bases, J lost 7 bases, and 20 bases stayed unmatched. The CDR3 length is 20 residues. CDR3 DNA: TGTGCCAGCAGCCTCAGACTAGCGGGAGGACCCTCATCTACTTTGAATGAGCAGTTCTTC. Protein sequence: CASSLRLAGGPSSTLNEQFF.

In its sample, this clonotype was seen many times. J is TRBJ2-3 and V is TRBV9, with D maybe TRBD2 (6 bases). This CDR3 is built from 15 residues. The V gene's germline CDR1 is SGDLS and CDR2 YYNGEE. Between the trimmed V and J ends, which lost 3 bases and 3 bases, there was a span of 14 bases. The CDR3 spells CASSEFGSVTDTQYF. DNA for the CDR3: TGTGCCAGCAGCGAATTCGGGAGCGTGACAGATACGCAGTATTTT.

In regard to this clonotype: Sequence at one end of the junction differs from germline and may be a read error. The rearrangement uses TRBV3-1 and TRBJ1-5; D is ambiguous. Germline CDR1 LGHDT, CDR2 YNNKEL (reference sequence). The CDR3 length is 15 residues. The CDR3 is CASNQFSGRNQPQHF. Written as DNA, the CDR3 is TGTGCCAGCAACCAATTCTCGGGTCGCAATCAGCCCCAGCATTTT.

This clonotype was seen at least ten times. This sequence joins TRBV10-1 and TRBJ2-7, with 9 bases fitting TRBD1. V dropped 5 bases and J dropped 7; count of bases not matched to a gene: 12. The CDR3 runs 15 residues. The germline gives CDR1 WNHNN, CDR2 SYGVQD (reference sequence). CDR3 sequence: CASSPTGGRVLEQYF. CDR3 coding DNA: TGCGCCAGCAGTCCGACAGGGGGTAGGGTTTTGGAGCAGTACTTC.

This clonotype was picked up a small number of times. The gene calls are TRBV10-3 and TRBJ1-3; no firm D call. CDR1 and CDR2 (germline): ENHRY, SYGVKD. Trimming shortened V by 4 bases and J by 0 bases, and 10 bases separated the two germline ends. This CDR3 spans 15 amino acids. In DNA form, the CDR3 reads TGTGCCATCAGTGGGAAAGGCTCCTCTGGAAACACCATATATTTT. It yields the protein CAISGKGSSGNTIYF.

The chain employs TRBV9 and TRBJ1-3; possible D gene TRBD1, 5 bases. Between the trimmed V and J ends, which lost 3 bases and 3 bases, there was a span of 16 bases. Germline V gives CDR1 SGDLS, CDR2 YYNGEE. The CDR3 sequence is 16 residues long. The CDR3 nucleotides read TGTGCCAGCAGCGGCCCGGGACTGGAGGTTGGAAACACCATATATTTT. Residues: CASSGPGLEVGNTIYF.

This clonotype was counted many times. This chain connects TRBV18 to TRBJ2-3; no clear D gene. The CDR3 consists of 15 residues. Trimming took 0 bases from V and 2 from J, leaving 9 bases between them. The germline CDR1 and CDR2 sequences are KGHSH and LQKENI. The CDR3 DNA reads TGTGCCAGCTCACCACCGGCTCAGTCCACAGATACGCAGTATTTT. Its translation: CASSPPAQSTDTQYF.

The sample holds many counts of this clonotype. The rearrangement joins TRBV6-5 to TRBJ2-2; 7 nucleotides agree with TRBD1. Germline V CDR1 and CDR2: MNHEY, SVGAGI. V lost 0 bases and J lost 5; bases outside the gene matches: 6. The CDR3 is 16 residues long. In nucleotides, the CDR3 is TGTGCCAGCAGTTACTCGAGACAGGGTTATACCGGGGAGCTGTTTTTT. Residues: CASSYSRQGYTGELFF.